A selection of T cell receptor beta chains follows, all from one sample in a study of chemoradiotherapy in HPV16-positive cancers. Method: immunoSEQ multiplex PCR; TCRdb's copy keeps in-frame clones and lacks some. The profile shows tens of thousands of clones, about 90% of them singletons. The sequencing here drew on blood, taken from a patient who underwent chemoradiotherapy. These receptors all come from a human donor with HPV-associated anogenital cancer. CDR3s leave out the opening cysteine and the closing phenylalanine or tryptophan. The D gene is left open where the match is weak.

D	V	J	CDR3
.	TRBV18	TRBJ2-7	ASSPRSRGDEQY
TRBD1	TRBV7-9	TRBJ1-4	ASSLGQGTTNEKLF
.	TRBV9	TRBJ2-5	ASSVGSNPRAETQY
.	TRBV4-3	TRBJ2-5	ASSQDLRMTQY
.	TRBV7-3	TRBJ2-2	ASSLEVGFGGELF
.	TRBV6-1	TRBJ1-2	ASSAEGNYGYT
.	TRBV5-6	TRBJ1-1	ASSLRREAF
.	TRBV7-9	TRBJ1-4	ASSLTGREKLF
.	TRBV4-3	TRBJ1-1	ASSQEVNTEAF
TRBD1	TRBV6-6	TRBJ1-5	ACERGTARNQPQH
TRBD1	TRBV29-1	TRBJ2-5	SVGGRGRETQY
.	TRBV6-5	TRBJ1-2	ASSYLNYGYT
.	TRBV2	TRBJ1-1	ASRREGGAITEAF
.	TRBV11-2	TRBJ2-5	ASSAIRGGETQY
.	TRBV30	TRBJ2-7	AWRSGLTYEQY
.	TRBV13	TRBJ1-5	ASSLRVGSNQPQH
TRBD2	TRBV4-1	TRBJ2-3	ASSRGLGSTDTQY
TRBD1	TRBV19	TRBJ2-7	ASSLGQGYEQY
.	TRBV4-2	TRBJ1-1	ASSLDGNTEAF
.	TRBV7-2	TRBJ2-1	ASSLVAGTYNEQF
TRBD1	TRBV7-6	TRBJ1-2	ASSRLGQGVDGYT
TRBD1	TRBV7-6	TRBJ1-5	ASSQWTGLSNQPQH
TRBD2	TRBV7-3	TRBJ2-3	ASSSGLAGGTQY
TRBD1	TRBV5-1	TRBJ1-6	ASRGGQGGSPLH
.	TRBV29-1	TRBJ1-3	SVELGRGNTIY
.	TRBV6-1	TRBJ1-1	ASSEDLGTEAF
TRBD1	TRBV29-1	TRBJ1-2	SVPKEEQGD
.	TRBV5-8	TRBJ1-1	ASSLAAVRGAF
.	TRBV5-5	TRBJ1-5	ASSRVFLGQPQH
.	TRBV4-3	TRBJ1-1	ASSQDLSSASLTEAF
.	TRBV6-5	TRBJ1-5	ASRERYNQPQH
.	TRBV9	TRBJ2-2	ASSEQRYTGELF
TRBD1	TRBV5-4	TRBJ1-1	ASSKGAKVAEAF
.	TRBV11-2	TRBJ1-6	ASTRTENNNSPLH
.	TRBV30	TRBJ2-7	AWRRDGPGEQY
TRBD2	TRBV30	TRBJ2-1	AWIPSGGAYNEQF
.	TRBV21-1	TRBJ1-1	ARPPMGEAF
.	TRBV5-4	TRBJ2-5	ASSRPDGQETQY
.	TRBV10-2	TRBJ2-5	ASRPAGLAQY
.	TRBV6-4	TRBJ1-1	ASSSSGEGTEAF
TRBD1	TRBV18	TRBJ1-2	ASSPGQSYGYT
.	TRBV30	TRBJ2-7	AWSVHGKTEQY
.	TRBV2	TRBJ1-4	ASSEAGGTNEKLF